This T cell receptor (beta chain) was identified during a study of blood T cell repertoires in COVID-19. Profiled with immunoSEQ multiplex PCR; TCRdb holds only in-frame clones, not every one. The sample has 200,000 to 250,000 clones, 80% to 90% seen once; the top ten hold about 1.7%. CDR3 length equals 13 residues. In germline, CDR1 is SGDLS, CDR2 YYNGEE. V was clipped by 4 bases and J by 8 bases; unmatched bases: 3. This clone was picked up one time. The source of this sequence is a man aged 35-49 years who had recovered from COVID-19. What was sequenced was PBMCs or T cells enriched from blood (not recorded which). The rearrangement joins TRBV9 to TRBJ1-4, with 9 positions matching TRBD1. The CDR3 DNA reads as TGTGCCAGCAGCCTAACAGGGGGCGAAAAACTGTTTTTT. This translates into CASSLTGGEKLFF.